The sequence of this T cell receptor (beta chain) was determined in a study of blood T cell repertoires in COVID-19. The wider study: Samples of COVID-19 (acute and convalescent) were obtained from the United States, Italy and Spain. The cDNA or gDNA used as material had been derived from T cells, B-cell-depleted T cells, or PBMCs.

The table lists this clone with a few counts. Source study methods: Reference gene primer amplification gave nucleated cell count estimates. Sequencing was performed with immunoSEQ multiplex PCR; in TCRdb, only in-frame clones are kept and a portion is missing. V, J and clone size are taken as reported in that table, and D and trimming were inferred from the DNA itself. This table has 270,000 or so clones, 83% appearing once. V dropped 4 bases and J dropped 9 bases, with 22 bases sitting between them. Germline CDR1 reads SQVTM; CDR2 reads ANQGSEA. The CDR3 covers 15 residues. This receptor was identified in a woman aged 45-60 years who had recovered from COVID-19. V is TRBV29-1 and J is TRBJ2-1; weak D call: TRBD2 (5 bases). Material for sequencing was peripheral blood. The CDR3 protein is CSVGDTGIGMGEQFF. CDR3 DNA sequence: TGCAGCGTTGGAGATACCGGGATTGGAATGGGTGAGCAGTTCTTC.